Listed below are T cell receptor beta chains from one sample, sequenced in a study of control samples from healthy donors and cancer patients. TCRdb's copy holds only in-frame clones and misses some; the assay was immunoSEQ multiplex PCR. This sample has about 110,000 clones, with roughly nine tenths found just once. Sequencing was done on a sample of blood. The source is a woman aged 18 to 35 in good health. Both conserved end residues are part of each CDR3. The order of the fields is J gene, clone size, D gene, V gene, CDR3 DNA, CDR3 protein. A D gene is named only where the DNA matches it firmly. Rows give clone size only sometimes, using once, few, many, or a class for an expanded clone.

TRBJ2-3	.	.	TRBV7-2	TGTGCCAGCAGCTTAATCCTGGGGGGTGCGCAGTATTTT	CASSLILGGAQYF
TRBJ2-5	.	.	TRBV6-1	TGTGCCAGCAGTGAAGGGTTTGGGGCCCAAGAGACCCAGTACTTC	CASSEGFGAQETQYF
TRBJ2-7	.	.	TRBV14	TGTGCCAGCAGCCCCCCGGCTTCCTACGAGCAGTACTTC	CASSPPASYEQYF
TRBJ2-3	.	TRBD2	TRBV4-3	TGCGCCAGCAGCCAAGTAGCCCTAGCGGGGGCAGATACGCAGTATTTT	CASSQVALAGADTQYF
TRBJ2-3	.	TRBD2	TRBV7-2	TGTGCCAGCAGCTTAGCCGGGGGGGCCGGAGATACGCAGTATTTT	CASSLAGGAGDTQYF
TRBJ2-1	.	.	TRBV5-4	TGTGCCAGCAGCCCGGACTTTCGGGGTGAGCAGTTCTTC	CASSPDFRGEQFF
TRBJ2-1	once	.	TRBV10-1	TGCGCCAGCAGTGACTCCGACAGAGGGGGGAATGAGCAGTTCTTC	CASSDSDRGGNEQFF
TRBJ2-5	.	.	TRBV7-2	TGTGCCAGCAGCCGCGGACAGATGGAGACCCAGTACTTC	CASSRGQMETQYF
TRBJ2-2	.	.	TRBV7-3	TGTGCCAGCAGCTTACGTGACGCCGGGGAGCTGTTTTTT	CASSLRDAGELFF
TRBJ1-4	once	.	TRBV7-2	TGTGCCAGCAGGGGAGGGCCAAGGGCTAATGAAAAACTGTTTTTT	CASRGGPRANEKLFF
TRBJ2-2	.	TRBD2	TRBV18	TGTGCCAGCTCACCGAGGACTAGCGGGACGGGTGGATCCGGGGAGCTGTTTTTT	CASSPRTSGTGGSGELFF
TRBJ2-7	.	TRBD1	TRBV19	TGTGCCAGTAGCTCCGGGACAGGTCCCTACGAGCAGTACTTC	CASSSGTGPYEQYF
TRBJ2-4	.	.	TRBV5-4	TGTGCCAGCAGCCCAGGACCGGGGACCGAAAACATTCAGTACTTC	CASSPGPGTENIQYF
TRBJ1-1	.	.	TRBV20-1	TGCAGTGCTAGTCAGATGAACACTGAAGCTTTCTTT	CSASQMNTEAFF
TRBJ1-6	.	TRBD1	TRBV18	TGTGCCAGCTCACCCGGACAGGGAGGTAAGGATTCACCCCTCCACTTT	CASSPGQGGKDSPLHF
TRBJ1-1	.	.	TRBV6-2/TRBV6-3	TGTGCCAGCAGTTACGCTGGGGGACGGGAAGCTTTCTTT	CASSYAGGREAFF
TRBJ2-3	.	TRBD2	TRBV7-7	TGTGCTAGCAGCATAGGGACTACTAGCACAGATACGCAGTATTTT	CASSIGTTSTDTQYF
TRBJ2-7	.	.	TRBV2	TGTGCCAGCAGTGATCGGGCTGACTCCTACGAGCAGTACTTC	CASSDRADSYEQYF
TRBJ2-7	.	.	TRBV27	TGTGCCAGCAGTTCTCCTCGAGGGGGAGGCTACGAGCAGTACTTC	CASSSPRGGGYEQYF
TRBJ2-5	.	.	TRBV4-2	TGTGCCAGCAGCCAAAATGGAATCGCGGAGAAGACCCAGTACTTC	CASSQNGIAEKTQYF
TRBJ1-1	once	.	TRBV28	TGTGCCAGCAGTAGGCCCAGGGGAACTGAAGCTTTCTTT	CASSRPRGTEAFF
TRBJ1-2	.	TRBD1	TRBV19	TGTGCCAGTAGTCTTCCCGGGACAGGGTCCTATGGCTACACCTTC	CASSLPGTGSYGYTF
TRBJ1-1	.	.	TRBV4-2	TGTGCCAGCAGCCAAGAGGACGGGCAGACTGAAGCTTTCTTT	CASSQEDGQTEAFF
TRBJ1-2	.	.	TRBV4-3	TGCGCCAGCAGCCAAGATTTAGCCCTCCCCGCGGGAGGCTACACCTTC	CASSQDLALPAGGYTF
TRBJ2-1	.	.	TRBV28	TGTGCCAGCAGTTTGTTAGCTTTATACAATGAGCAGTTCTTC	CASSLLALYNEQFF
TRBJ2-3	.	.	TRBV2	TGTGCCAGCAGTGAACTACCTTCTACTTCGCAGTATTTT	CASSELPSTSQYF
TRBJ2-1	.	TRBD2	TRBV9	TGTGCCAGCAGCGATGGGACTAGCGGGGGCTATGAGCAGTTCTTC	CASSDGTSGGYEQFF
TRBJ2-7	.	TRBD1	TRBV29-1	TGCAGCGTTGGACAGGGGGGGCGTTTCCACGAGCAGTACTTC	CSVGQGGRFHEQYF
TRBJ1-3	.	.	TRBV4-2	TGTGCCAGCAGCCTCAGTGGCGACAGTAACTCTGGAAACACCATATATTTT	CASSLSGDSNSGNTIYF
TRBJ2-1	few	.	TRBV10-1	TGCGCCAGCAGTGATCATCCCGGGTCGGGCAATGAGCAGTTCTTC	CASSDHPGSGNEQFF
TRBJ2-2	.	.	TRBV20-1	TGCAGTGCCGAGAACACCGGGGAGCTGTTTTTT	CSAENTGELFF
TRBJ2-1	.	TRBD1	TRBV4-2	TGTGCCAGCAGCCAAGCGCTCTCCAGAGGGACAGGGTCTCCTAGCTCCTACAATGAGCAGTTCTTC	CASSQALSRGTGSPSSYNEQFF
TRBJ2-2	.	TRBD2	TRBV5-5	TGTGCCAGCAGCTTGTTCTCCACTGGGACTAGAGGGACCGGGGAGCTGTTTTTT	CASSLFSTGTRGTGELFF
TRBJ1-2	.	.	TRBV7-9	TGTGCCAGCAGCTTAGAGTACCGGGATGGCTACACCTTC	CASSLEYRDGYTF